The 20 T cell receptor beta chains below come from one sample, sequenced in a study of blood T cell repertoires in COVID-19. Method: immunoSEQ multiplex PCR; TCRdb's copy keeps in-frame clones and lacks some. The profile shows about 220,000 clones, under 90% of them singletons. Sequencing was carried out using PBMCs or T cells enriched from blood (not recorded which). These receptors came from a woman aged 45-59 years who had been exposed to COVID-19.

The chain carries TRBV29-1 and TRBJ1-2; maybe TRBD1 (6 bases). Deletions cut 2 bases from V and 2 bases from J, with 12 bases between. Germline V gene lookup returns CDR1 SQVTM and CDR2 ANQGSEA. This CDR3 is 14 amino acids long. The CDR3 reads CSVEFVRGNYGYTF. DNA for the CDR3: TGCAGCGTTGAATTCGTCAGGGGAAACTATGGCTACACCTTC.

The gene calls are TRBV2 and TRBJ2-1, with D perhaps matching TRBD2 (5 bases). Trimming took off 2 bases at V and 6 bases at J, with 11 bases between the two ends. The CDR3 has 14 residues. Germline values: CDR1 SNHLY, CDR2 FYNNEI. CDR3 in amino acids: CASSENGVANEQFF. Here the CDR3 DNA reads TGTGCCAGCAGTGAAAACGGGGTAGCCAATGAGCAGTTCTTC.

This rearrangement joins TRBV12-5 to TRBJ2-2; D not certain. Trimming pared 4 bases from V and 5 bases from J, leaving 5 bases between. The germline V gene encodes CDR1 LGHNT and CDR2 FRNRAP. This CDR3 has 12 amino acids. The CDR3: CASGSGTGELFF. The CDR3 DNA reads as TGTGCTAGTGGTTCAGGTACCGGGGAGCTGTTTTTT.

The V and J genes are TRBV7-8 and TRBJ1-3; no definite D call. V lost 4 bases and J lost 0, with 16 bases in between. Germline CDR1 and CDR2: SGHVS and FQNEAQ. The CDR3 runs 17 residues. CDR3: CASSSLLTERSGNTIYF. The CDR3 DNA is TGTGCCAGCAGCTCCCTACTGACGGAGCGCTCTGGAAACACCATATATTTT.

This clone was detected only a few times. V usage is TRBV4-1 and J usage is TRBJ1-2, with D possibly matching TRBD1 (6 bases). Trimming cost V 3 bases and J 3 bases, with 23 bases left between them. This CDR3 region has 18 residues. Germline V gene sequence: CDR1 MGHRA, CDR2 YSYEKL. The CDR3 loop is CASSHFNFQGRRDYGYTF. CDR3 DNA sequence: TGCGCCAGCAGCCACTTCAATTTCCAGGGGCGAAGGGACTATGGCTACACCTTC.

J is TRBJ2-7 and V is TRBV18; 10 bases are shared with TRBD2. V was clipped by 6 bases and J by 7 bases; unmatched bases: 9. The CDR3 contains 14 residues. Germline assignment: CDR1 KGHSH and CDR2 LQKENI. The CDR3 sequence: CASSLSGGAGEQYF. CDR3 bases: TGTGCCAGCTCCCTCAGCGGGGGGGCTGGGGAGCAGTACTTC.

A few counts support this clone. V and J are TRBV14 and TRBJ1-2, with a possible D match to TRBD1 (5 bases). The V end was cut by 3 bases, the J end by 3 bases, with 14 bases between. This CDR3 is built from 15 residues. Germline V gene lookup returns CDR1 SGHDN and CDR2 FVKESK. CDR3 region: CASSHVTGPYYGYTF. In nucleotides, the CDR3 is TGTGCCAGCAGCCACGTAACAGGTCCTTACTATGGCTACACCTTC.

The V gene is TRBV29-1, the J gene TRBJ1-1, with 8 positions matching TRBD1. With V trimmed by 1 base and J by 4 bases, 5 bases remained unmatched. This CDR3 contains 14 residues. Germline loops: CDR1 SQVTM, CDR2 ANQGSEA. CDR3 sequence reads: CSVEATGGTTEAFF. Written as DNA, the CDR3 is TGCAGCGTTGAAGCCACAGGGGGGACCACTGAAGCTTTCTTT.

Here the CDR3 reads CASSYSNIQGNTEAFF. The CDR3 DNA reads as TGTGCCAGCAGTTACTCTAACATTCAGGGGAACACTGAAGCTTTCTTT. The V and J genes are TRBV6-6 and TRBJ1-1; D may be TRBD1 (5 bases). The CDR3 totals 16 residues. Trimming cost V 0 bases and J 1 base, with 12 bases left between them. Germline V lookup: CDR1 MNHNY, CDR2 SVGAGI (reference sequence).

V is TRBV6-1 and J is TRBJ2-2; weak D call: TRBD1 (6 bases). CDR1 MNHNS and CDR2 SASEGT come from the germline V gene. Trimming removed 1 base from V and 3 bases from J, with 9 bases in between. The CDR3 consists of 15 residues. CDR3 protein: CASSEGQADTGELFF. DNA for the CDR3: TGTGCCAGCAGTGAAGGACAGGCGGACACCGGGGAGCTGTTTTTT.

The chain recombines TRBV6-6 with TRBJ1-2, with D perhaps matching TRBD1 (6 bases). Germline V gene sequence: CDR1 MNHNY, CDR2 SVGAGI (reference sequence). The CDR3 runs 15 residues. V lost 7 bases to trimming and J lost 0 bases, with 15 bases between them. This CDR3 reads CASTSLKGANYGYTF. The CDR3 DNA sequence: TGTGCCAGCACCTCCCTAAAGGGGGCTAACTATGGCTACACCTTC.

In its sample, this clone was seen once. This chain uses TRBV13 with TRBJ2-7, with 8 bases fitting TRBD2. Unmatched junction bases numbered 8, after V lost 3 bases and J lost 7 bases. Looked up from germline, CDR1 is PRHDT and CDR2 is FYEKMQ (reference sequence). The CDR3 consists of 14 residues. CDR3 DNA sequence: TGTGCCAGCAGCTTCGGACTAGCTGGGGAAGAGCAGTACTTC. It is translated as CASSFGLAGEEQYF.

This clone was observed once. This chain links TRBV7-9 with TRBJ2-5; 9 bases map to TRBD2. The CDR3 consists of 17 residues. The germline gives CDR1 SEHNR, CDR2 FQNEAQ (reference sequence). J gave up 2 bases and V 4 bases, and 11 bases lay outside the gene matches. CDR3 bases: TGTGCCAGCAGCTCCCTCCCCTTGACTAGCGGACAAGAGACCCAGTACTTC. Residues: CASSSLPLTSGQETQYF.

The chain is built from TRBV7-9 and TRBJ1-2, with 9 nucleotides matching TRBD1. The CDR3 totals 13 residues. With 7 bases clipped from V and 2 bases from J, the junction kept 2 bases outside the gene matches. The germline V gene encodes CDR1 SEHNR and CDR2 FQNEAQ (reference sequence). The CDR3 DNA reads as TGTGCCAGCATAGGACAGGGGAACTATGGCTACACCTTC. Translated: CASIGQGNYGYTF.

V and J are TRBV5-4 and TRBJ2-5; 10 nucleotides align to TRBD2. V shed 0 bases, J shed 3 bases, and the junction held 5 bases outside the gene matches. Germline loops: CDR1 SGHNT, CDR2 YYREEE (reference sequence). The CDR3 is made up of 16 amino acids. The CDR3 DNA follows: TGTGCCAGCAGCTTGGAGAAGCGGGGGGGAAAAGAGACCCAGTACTTC. This gives the protein CASSLEKRGGKETQYF.

The genes are TRBV3-1 (or the pseudogene TRBV3-2) and TRBJ1-1; D gene ambiguous. Per the germline V gene, CDR1 is LGHDT and CDR2 is YNNKEL (reference sequence). This CDR3 has 14 residues. V was cut by 3 bases and J by 4 bases, with 12 bases left in between. In DNA, the CDR3 is TGTGCCAGCAGCCATATAGGCGGTGGCACTGAAGCTTTCTTT. This codes for CASSHIGGGTEAFF.

The chain combines TRBV18 with TRBJ2-7, with D hard to call. V lost 3 bases, J lost 1 base, and 10 bases lay in between. The CDR3 totals 14 residues. Germline loops: CDR1 KGHSH, CDR2 LQKENI. CDR3 in DNA: TGTGCCAGCTCACCCTCGGTTTTTTCCTACGAGCAGTACTTC. Residues: CASSPSVFSYEQYF.

The chain uses TRBV6-6 and TRBJ1-6, with unresolved D. Germline V CDR1 and CDR2: MNHNY, SVGAGI (reference sequence). The CDR3 is 14 residues long. V was shortened by 6 bases and J by 13 bases, with 19 bases between the two germline ends. The CDR3 nucleotides read TGTGCCAGCAGCCCGCTCATCCTCTCCGGGCCCCTCCACTTT. This encodes CASSPLILSGPLHF.

On this clone: Within the sample, other DNA sequences also encode this same CDR3. The chain couples TRBV7-3 to TRBJ1-3; D ambiguous. CDR3 size: 13 residues. Looked up from germline, CDR1 is SGHTA and CDR2 is FQGTGA. Trimming took off 5 bases at V and 4 bases at J, with 9 bases between the two ends. This chain's CDR3 is CASSPSGGNTIYF. In nucleotides, the CDR3 is TGTGCCAGCAGCCCGTCCGGGGGAAACACCATATATTTT.

The V call is TRBV6-5, the J call TRBJ1-1; the match to TRBD1 covers 9 bases. Trimming cost V 10 bases and J 4 bases; bases outside gene matches: 10. CDR1 is MNHEY and CDR2 is SVGAGI in the germline V gene. CDR3 size: 14 residues. As DNA, the CDR3 is TGTGCCACTACATCACAGGGGGCTGGCACTGAAGCTTTCTTT. Translation: CATTSQGAGTEAFF.